This T cell receptor beta chain was profiled in a study of OX40 agonist ivuxolimab in advanced cancers. The V gene end was trimmed by 5 bases and the J gene end by 5 bases; junction bases not matched to a gene: 9. Germline V gives CDR1 MNHNS, CDR2 SASEGT. The CDR3 extends over 15 amino acids. The data were produced by immunoSEQ multiplex PCR, yet TCRdb's version contains in-frame clones alone and is incomplete. The data contain approximately 74,000 clones, 80% to 95% of them singletons. Specimen: CD4+ or CD8+ T cells sorted from blood, collected in a trial of the OX40 agonist ivuxolimab. V and J are TRBV6-1 and TRBJ2-1, with TRBD1 identical over 7 bases. The receptor was derived from an adult with an advanced solid tumor such as melanoma, head and neck, liver or kidney cancer. CDR3 sequence (DNA): TGTGCCAGCAGTCGGGGTCCAGGGGGACACAATGAGCAGTTCTTC. It translates to CASSRGPGGHNEQFF.